These T cell receptor beta chains were read from a single sample in a study of radiation and T cells in renal cell carcinoma. Produced via immunoSEQ multiplex PCR; TCRdb's table is partial and in-frame only. The data hold approximately 94,000 clones, with over 65% observed a single time. Here the sequenced sample was blood, taken from a patient whose treatment included radiotherapy and nephrectomy. The origin of the receptors is a man aged 55 to 70 with renal cell carcinoma. The CDR3 runs from the conserved cysteine through the conserved F or W. D genes are given only for firm matches. Some rows have no size entry. The others give once, few or many, or a class for an expanded clone.

size | D | J | V | DNA | CDR3
. | . | TRBJ1-5 | TRBV14 | TGTGCCAGCAGTGGCCCCCAGCATTTT | CASSGPQHF
. | . | TRBJ2-4 | TRBV7-2 | TGTGCCAGCAGCGTAGACACAAACATTCAGTACTTC | CASSVDTNIQYF
. | TRBD2 | TRBJ2-7 | TRBV7-2 | TGTGCCAGCAGCTTACCCACTTCAGCGGGAGGGCCTGACGAGCAGTACTTC | CASSLPTSAGGPDEQYF
. | . | TRBJ2-1 | TRBV4-1 | TGCGCCAGCAGCTCGTTAGCGACACCCTACAATGAGCAGTTCTTC | CASSSLATPYNEQFF
. | TRBD1 | TRBJ1-4 | TRBV5-1 | TGCGCCAGCAGCCCAGACATCGGACAGGGGAATGAAAAACTGTTTTTT | CASSPDIGQGNEKLFF
. | . | TRBJ2-7 | TRBV15 | TGTGCCACCAGCAGAGATTCAAATTCCTACGAGCAGTACTTC | CATSRDSNSYEQYF
few | . | TRBJ1-1 | TRBV6-4 | TGTGCCAGCAGTGACTCGGACAACACTGAAGCTTTCTTT | CASSDSDNTEAFF
. | . | TRBJ2-2 | TRBV27 | TGTGCCAGCGGCACTGGACTCCCCGGGGAGCTGTTTTTT | CASGTGLPGELFF
. | . | TRBJ1-2 | TRBV28 | TGTGCCAGCAGTTTAAATCAGGGGAGGTATGGCTACACCTTC | CASSLNQGRYGYTF
once | . | TRBJ2-5 | TRBV7-8 | TGTGCCAGCAGCCAGGATGAGCGTCAAGAGACCCAGTACTTC | CASSQDERQETQYF
. | . | TRBJ2-2 | TRBV5-4 | TGTGCCAGCAGCCCAGGGGGGGATACCGGGGAGCTGTTTTTT | CASSPGGDTGELFF
. | . | TRBJ2-5 | TRBV7-9 | TGTGCCAGCAGCTTACTCTCGGAGACCCAGTACTTC | CASSLLSETQYF
. | . | TRBJ1-1 | TRBV9 | TGTGCCAGCAGCGATCACATCGGGGAGAACACTGAAGCTTTCTTT | CASSDHIGENTEAFF
. | . | TRBJ2-3 | TRBV11-2 | TGTGCCAGCCCCCCCGGGGGCGTTAGCACAGATACGCAGTATTTT | CASPPGGVSTDTQYF
. | . | TRBJ2-3 | TRBV19 | TGTGCCAGTAGTATATCGGCAGGCACAGATACGCAGTATTTT | CASSISAGTDTQYF
. | . | TRBJ2-3 | TRBV30 | TGTGCCTGGAGTGATAGAACTAGCACAGATACGCAGTATTTT | CAWSDRTSTDTQYF
. | . | TRBJ2-3 | TRBV4-2 | TGTGCCAGCAGTCCCGGGACCAGCACAGATACGCAGTATTTT | CASSPGTSTDTQYF
once | . | TRBJ2-2 | TRBV5-1 | TGCGCCAGCAGCACTGGCGACGCCCTCACCGGGGAGCTGTTTTTT | CASSTGDALTGELFF
few | . | TRBJ1-5 | TRBV11-2 | TGTGCCAGCAGCTTACAGATTAATCAGCCCCAGCATTTT | CASSLQINQPQHF
. | . | TRBJ2-5 | TRBV28 | TGTGCCAGCAGTTCCCAGGACAGCCAAGAGACCCAGTACTTC | CASSSQDSQETQYF
few | . | TRBJ2-7 | TRBV7-6 | TGTGCCAGCAGCCCGGGTTATCTTCTCGAGCAGTACTTC | CASSPGYLLEQYF
. | . | TRBJ2-1 | TRBV20-1 | TGCAGTGCTAGCGGGAATATTGAGCAGTTCTTC | CSASGNIEQFF
few | . | TRBJ1-1 | TRBV7-2 | TGTGCCAGCAGCTTAGTCCCCGCAGGTTCTGAAGCTTTCTTT | CASSLVPAGSEAFF
. | TRBD2 | TRBJ2-2 | TRBV11-3 | TGTGCCAGCAGCCCGCCGGGAGGGCGGGGCGGGGAGCTGTTTTTT | CASSPPGGRGGELFF
once | . | TRBJ2-2 | TRBV5-5 | TGTGCCAGCAGCTTGGCCGGAGTCACGAACACCGGGGAGCTGTTTTTT | CASSLAGVTNTGELFF
. | . | TRBJ2-1 | TRBV7-2 | TGTGCCAGCAGCTTAGACTGGACTGACAATGAGCAGTTCTTC | CASSLDWTDNEQFF
. | TRBD1 | TRBJ2-5 | TRBV6-6 | TGTGCCAGCAGTATACAGGGGCTCCAAGAGACCCAGTACTTC | CASSIQGLQETQYF
. | . | TRBJ1-1 | TRBV2 | TGTGCCAGCAGAGAGACCAGGAACACTGAAGCTTTCTTT | CASRETRNTEAFF
few | . | TRBJ2-1 | TRBV25-1 | TGTGCCAGCAGTGGTCAGGGCCGCGGGGCTGAGCAGTTCTTC | CASSGQGRGAEQFF
. | TRBD2 | TRBJ2-5 | TRBV5-1 | TGCGCCAGCAGCTTTGGGACTAGCGGATTCCTAGGGGTAGAGACCCAGTACTTC | CASSFGTSGFLGVETQYF
. | . | TRBJ2-3 | TRBV5-1 | TGCGCCAGCAGCTTGGTAGGAGGCACTCGCACAGATACGCAGTATTTT | CASSLVGGTRTDTQYF
. | . | TRBJ2-5 | TRBV5-1 | TGCGCCAGCAGCTTTAAGGCCGTCGGGGAGACCCAGTACTTC | CASSFKAVGETQYF
once | TRBD2 | TRBJ2-1 | TRBV7-2 | TGTGCCAGCAGCTCCGAGGGGTTGGTAGCGGGAGAAGGCAATGAGCAGTTCTTC | CASSSEGLVAGEGNEQFF
. | . | TRBJ2-1 | TRBV19 | TGTGCCAGTAGTATTATACCACGCTCCTACAATGAGCAGTTCTTC | CASSIIPRSYNEQFF
. | TRBD2 | TRBJ2-3 | TRBV4-2 | TGTGCCAGCAGCCAAGATGTAACGGGAGGAACCACAGATACGCAGTATTTT | CASSQDVTGGTTDTQYF
few | TRBD1 | TRBJ2-2 | TRBV11-2 | TGTGCCAGCAGCTTCAGGGGGCTGAACACCGGGGAGCTGTTTTTT | CASSFRGLNTGELFF
. | TRBD1 | TRBJ1-4 | TRBV19 | TGTGCCAGTAGCTTGGGACAGGGAAATGAAAAACTGTTTTTT | CASSLGQGNEKLFF
. | . | TRBJ1-3 | TRBV6-6 | TGTGCCAGCAGTTACCACCGAAGAGGATCTGGAAACACCATATATTTT | CASSYHRRGSGNTIYF
. | TRBD2 | TRBJ2-2 | TRBV5-1 | TGCGCCAGCAGCTTTAGCGGGGGGAACACCGGGGAGCTGTTTTTT | CASSFSGGNTGELFF
few | TRBD2 | TRBJ2-7 | TRBV28 | TGTGCCAGCGTAGCGGGAGGGCTCAACGAGCAGTACTTC | CASVAGGLNEQYF
. | . | TRBJ2-3 | TRBV5-1 | TGCGCCAGCACCCCTGGAGCAGGGTCGGTCACAGATACGCAGTATTTT | CASTPGAGSVTDTQYF
. | TRBD2 | TRBJ2-5 | TRBV5-4 | TGTGCCAGCAGCTTGGAGCCCGGCGGGGGGGAGACCCAGTACTTC | CASSLEPGGGETQYF
. | TRBD1 | TRBJ1-4 | TRBV7-2 | TGTGCCAGCAGCTTAGCGCAGGGGGCCGGAAAACTGTTTTTT | CASSLAQGAGKLFF
. | . | TRBJ2-3 | TRBV7-2 | TGTGCCAGCAGCTTACGGCGGGTTAACACAGATACGCAGTATTTT | CASSLRRVNTDTQYF
. | TRBD2 | TRBJ2-4 | TRBV5-1 | TGCGCCAGCAGCCGGACTAGCGGGACGAACATTCAGCACTTC | CASSRTSGTNIQHF
. | TRBD2 | TRBJ2-1 | TRBV2 | TGTGCCAGCAGTGGCTTAGGGACTAGCGCTTACTACAATGAGCAGTTCTTC | CASSGLGTSAYYNEQFF
. | . | TRBJ1-2 | TRBV5-8 | TGTGCCAGCAGCTTGCGGGGGGCGGACTATGGCTACACCTTC | CASSLRGADYGYTF
. | . | TRBJ2-7 | TRBV29-1 | TGCAGCGCCGCGACCGTCCCCGGGGGCGAGCAGTACTTC | CSAATVPGGEQYF
. | . | TRBJ2-1 | TRBV4-2 | TGTGCCAGCAGCCCTGGGACCTACAATGAGCAGTTCTTC | CASSPGTYNEQFF
. | TRBD1 | TRBJ2-7 | TRBV19 | TGTGCCAGTAGTATCACAGGGGGGCGTTCCGAGCAGTACTTC | CASSITGGRSEQYF
. | . | TRBJ1-5 | TRBV27 | TGTGCCAACCCCGGTCAGCCCCAGCATTTT | CANPGQPQHF
. | . | TRBJ1-2 | TRBV19 | TGTGCCAGTAGTTTCGGGAAAAACTATGGCTACACCTTC | CASSFGKNYGYTF
. | . | TRBJ2-7 | TRBV27 | TGTGCCAGCAGTTACGCTCCAGGGTCGGTCTACGAGCAGTACTTC | CASSYAPGSVYEQYF
. | . | TRBJ1-1 | TRBV19 | TGTGCCAGTACCCTCGCTCCACAACGAGCTGAAGCTTTCTTT | CASTLAPQRAEAFF